A selection of T cell receptor beta chains follows, all from one sample in a study of T cell responses to AZD1222 COVID-19 vaccine. Produced via immunoSEQ multiplex PCR; TCRdb's table is partial and in-frame only. This table has approximately 130,000 clones, 93% appearing once. Specimen: peripheral blood, collected on day 0 of AZD1222 vaccination. These receptors originate from an adult in good health. Each CDR3 is given with its conserved first and last residue. The order of the fields is J gene, V gene, CDR3 protein.

>TRBJ2-2|TRBV25-1
CASSEGSGRGTTGELFF
>TRBJ2-7|TRBV11-1
CASLQAYEQYF
>TRBJ1-1|TRBV5-6
CASSKLGQGATEAFF
>TRBJ2-5|TRBV4-3
CASSQRQQETQYF
>TRBJ1-5|TRBV9
CASSVGQSNQPQHF
>TRBJ2-3|TRBV4-1
CASSQRPGQRLDTQYF
>TRBJ1-3|TRBV28
CASRPTGREGNTIYF
>TRBJ2-1|TRBV7-2
CASSPTRGGNEQFF
>TRBJ2-3|TRBV6-1
CASSEQGVPSTDTQYF
>TRBJ2-4|TRBV11-3
CASSSGLAGDIQYF
>TRBJ1-2|TRBV12-5
CASGLFPDAGGYTF
>TRBJ2-7|TRBV20-1
CSASPGSGYEQYF
>TRBJ1-1|TRBV20-1
CSRSGFTEAFF
>TRBJ2-3|TRBV28
CASSSSTTDTQYF
>TRBJ1-2|TRBV11-2
CASSLGSYGYTF
>TRBJ1-5|TRBV6-5
CASSSPVGDSNQPQHF
>TRBJ1-3|TRBV7-2
CASSLGTESGNTIYF
>TRBJ2-7|TRBV2
CASSVATGGRDEQYF
>TRBJ1-6|TRBV5-4
CASSFLDREGSPLHF
>TRBJ2-5|TRBV20-1
CSARVGTQYF
>TRBJ2-5|TRBV4-3
CASSQDREETQYF
>TRBJ1-1|TRBV4-3
CASSQALGDGSFF
>TRBJ2-5|TRBV11-3
CASSSTGEETQYF
>TRBJ1-6|TRBV12-3/TRBV12-4
CASSSDQPGALHF
>TRBJ1-1|TRBV7-3
CASSLRGDTEAFF
>TRBJ1-6|TRBV7-2
CASSSSNSPLHF
>TRBJ1-3|TRBV10-1
CASSENSGNTIYF
>TRBJ1-5|TRBV19
CASSISGSSNQPQHF
>TRBJ2-5|TRBV4-2
CASRGLAGGPGETQYF
>TRBJ2-3|TRBV3-1/TRBV3-2
CASSQALLAGGGDTQYF
>TRBJ1-1|TRBV4-3
CASSQGPQNMNTEAFF
>TRBJ2-2|TRBV19
CASSIGAGGTGELFF
>TRBJ2-1|TRBV27
CASIGTSDSYNEQFF
>TRBJ1-2|TRBV19
CVSWGTGGYPNYGYTF
>TRBJ2-6|TRBV28
CASRTGGRTVSGANVLTF
>TRBJ2-2|TRBV6-2/TRBV6-3
CASSYGDTGELFF
>TRBJ1-1|TRBV2
CASSEDANTEAFF
>TRBJ2-7|TRBV12-5
CASGLALESEQYF
>TRBJ2-1|TRBV11-3
CASSYFSDEQFF
>TRBJ2-5|TRBV29-1
CSVEDLSVQETQYF
>TRBJ1-1|TRBV28
CASSSIDAGTEAFF
>TRBJ1-3|TRBV5-1
CASSWEGGQGGRNTIYF
>TRBJ2-5|TRBV7-2
CASSPGGATGETQYF
>TRBJ2-3|TRBV3-1/TRBV3-2
CASSQAKGAGADTQYF